This T cell receptor beta chain was retrieved from a study of CD8+CD57+ T cells in acquired aplastic anemia (dated by TCRdb to between 2018 and 2020). About the full investigation: On average, sorted CD4+ and CD8+ cells yielded about 3 ug of extracted DNA, with a range of about 0.18 to 27.4 ug. CD8+CD57+ expansion was defined as a frequency above the mean frequency observed in healthy subjects. Paper-wide results and their limitations: No significant difference in CD8+ Simpson's diversity was found between patients and healthy controls (P=0.060). Roughly 30 CD8+ CDR3 sequences were shared between patients and controls but appeared highly expressed in patients and within their immunodominant clones.

CDR1 SGHKS and CDR2 YYEKEE were looked up in the germline V gene (reference sequence). Trimming accounts for 0 bases at V and 6 bases at J, while the number of junction bases matched to no gene is 6. Reading from cysteine to phenylalanine, the CDR3 counts 16 amino acids. Only the CDR3 part of the read is kept: 48 bases, read in frame from the first base. Genomic DNA was used as template for profiling of TCR beta VDJ combinations and CDR3 sequences. An Illumina HiSeq 2000 was the platform used for TCR repertoire sequencing. As for the original processing: Repertoire assessment relied on Simpson's diversity index, CDR3 size and DJ length profiles, and TRBV/TRBJ rearrangement plots. The most abundant DNA sequence in the deep sequencing data was taken as the immunodominant clone. CDR3 amino acid sequences were screened for sharing across subjects and were compared with published repertoires and the VDJdb database. In TCRdb, the public reads were trimmed at Q25 with fastp and aligned with MiXCR, with productive beta chains retained. Each entry merges the rows of one CDR3 protein and shows their most common DNA and genes. Here the V and J calls rest on TCRdb's processing, not on the authors' analysis. The sample table contains 150,000 to 160,000 distinct CDR3 sequences; only one count was recorded for 52% of them. The ten biggest clones cover less than 15% of the sample.

As concerns this clonotype: Its antigen has not been determined. No base qualities exist here, and no much larger clone lies one base off it.

Patients chosen for sequencing had shown expansion of CD8+CD57+ cells by flow cytometry. Every patient had severe acquired aplastic anemia, diagnosed using the International Study of Aplastic Anemia and Agranulocytosis and Camitta criteria. No therapy had been received by the patients at the time of blood sampling. The study deep-sequenced TCR repertoires of sorted CD4+ and CD8+ blood T cells from severe aplastic anemia patients and healthy subjects. In the USA, patient enrollment took place under clinicaltrials.gov protocols 00001620, 01623167, 00001397, 00071045, 00081523 and 00961064. Ficoll-Paque density gradient centrifugation was used to isolate peripheral blood mononuclear cells. Before DNA was extracted, CD4+ and CD8+ T cells were sorted using either FACS or magnetic beads.

Specimen: sorted CD4+, CD8+, or CD8+CD57+ T cells (not recorded which) from PBMCs. The clonotype was recovered from a human donor with aplastic anemia. The V and J genes are TRBV5-5 and TRBJ1-6, with TRBD1 identical over 7 junction bases. The CDR3 region: CASSLELTGSNSPLHF. The nucleotide sequence is TGTGCCAGCAGCTTGGAGTTGACAGGGAGTAATTCACCCCTCCACTTT.